The clone carrying this T cell receptor (beta chain) was observed once. What it recognizes is unknown. Trimming cost V 2 bases and J 0 bases, with 7 bases left between them. CDR1 and CDR2 from the germline V gene are LNHNV and YYDKDF (reference sequence). The CDR3 has 14 residues. This entry is derived from a study of shared clonotypes between healthy human individuals. Study background: The study used three CD4 naive, three CD4 memory, two CD8 naive and one CD8 memory plate per donor. General study points: It was only blood that was sampled, and tissue repertoires likely differ. Approximately 5% was the fraction of naive CD4 clonotypes found shared across a handful of donors.

TCRdb's copy holds only in-frame clones and misses some; the assay was immunoSEQ multiplex PCR. The data hold some 600,000 clones, with 95% to 97% observed a single time. Naive CD8 cells were CD45RO-negative, positively selected for CCR7, excluding terminally differentiated effector memory CD45RA+ cells. Within Nashville, Tennessee resided all donors, each a Caucasian adult. The receptor was isolated from a woman in her twenties or thirties in good health. The rearrangement links TRBV15 to TRBJ2-5; D not certain. The sample comprised naive CD8+ T cells sorted from blood. The CDR3 bases are TGTGCCACCAGCAGACCGTCGAACCAAGAGACCCAGTACTTC. Encoded protein: CATSRPSNQETQYF.